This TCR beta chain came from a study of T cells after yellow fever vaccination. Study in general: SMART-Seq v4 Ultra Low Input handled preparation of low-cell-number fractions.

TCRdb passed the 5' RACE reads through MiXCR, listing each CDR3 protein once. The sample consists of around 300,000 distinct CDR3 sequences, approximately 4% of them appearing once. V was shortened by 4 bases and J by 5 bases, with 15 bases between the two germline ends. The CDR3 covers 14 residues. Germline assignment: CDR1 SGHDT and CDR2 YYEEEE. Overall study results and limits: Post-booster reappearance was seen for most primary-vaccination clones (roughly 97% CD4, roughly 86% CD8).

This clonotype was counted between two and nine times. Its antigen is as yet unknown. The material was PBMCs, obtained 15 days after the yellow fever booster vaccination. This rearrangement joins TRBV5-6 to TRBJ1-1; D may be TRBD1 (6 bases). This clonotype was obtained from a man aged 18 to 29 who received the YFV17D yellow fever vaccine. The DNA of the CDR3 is TGTGCCAGCAGCACACAGGGAAGTAGGACTGAAGCTTTCTTT. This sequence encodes CASSTQGSRTEAFF.